The TCR beta chain described here comes from a study of shared clonotypes between healthy human individuals. Study details: The donors, two women and three men, were aged 18 to 49. Study conclusions and caveats: The study found lower generation probabilities in non-shared clonotypes than in those shared by all four donors.

Turning to this clone: Its antigen is undetermined.

Original processing methods: Without quality scores, immunoSEQ junctional reads could not be filtered like full-length reads. TCRdb's copy holds only in-frame clones and misses some; the assay was immunoSEQ multiplex PCR. V and J calls plus clone size are reproduced from that table; the DNA served to infer D and trimming. The table has under 1,100,000 clones, about 75% seen once. This CDR3 is built from 14 residues. CDR1 is SGHVS, CDR2 FQNEAQ, per germline. Unmatched junction bases numbered 6, after V lost 5 bases and J lost 3 bases. The TCR sequence derives from a man between 18 and 35 years old in good health. Sample: memory CD4+ T cells sorted from blood. Indicated subset: CD45RA-negative fraction. The rearrangement uses TRBV7-8 and TRBJ2-7; 8 nucleotides agree with TRBD1. CDR3 residues: CASSPQGAYYEQYF. CDR3 coding DNA: TGTGCCAGCAGCCCCCAGGGGGCCTACTACGAGCAGTACTTC.